This T cell receptor (beta chain) is drawn from a study of shared clonotypes between healthy human individuals. Germline lookup yields CDR1 SGHRS and CDR2 YFSETQ. The CDR3 has 16 residues. V was clipped by 4 bases and J by 0 bases, with 14 bases between them. Only in-frame clones appear in the TCRdb table, and some are missing; sequencing was by immunoSEQ multiplex PCR. Of fewer than 350,000 clones in the sample, around 87% were seen once. Study-level points and caveats: Some naive CD4 clonotypes, roughly 5%, turned up in common across several donors. Larger estimated richness was generally recorded for naive subsets relative to memory subsets.

Worth noting for this clone: Its target is unknown.

Free of recent acute infections or vaccinations, the donors were healthy HIV-negative adults. The clonotype was recovered from a man in his late teens or twenties in good health. Sequenced: memory CD8+ T cells sorted from blood. Subset described: CD45RO+ cells pooled with CCR7-negative TemRA cells. V and J are TRBV5-1 and TRBJ1-3; D not certain. CDR3 sequence: CASSAWTVDSGNTIYF. In DNA form, the CDR3 reads TGCGCCAGCAGCGCCTGGACCGTTGACTCTGGAAACACCATATATTTT. The entire variable domain, with the rest obtained from reference TRBV5-1 and TRBJ1-3, is as follows: KAGVTQTPRYLIKTRGQQVTLSCSPISGHRSVSWYQQTPGQGLQFLFEYFSETQRNKGNFPGRFSGRQFSNSRSEMNVSTLELGDSALYLCASSAWTVDSGNTIYFGEGSWLTVV.